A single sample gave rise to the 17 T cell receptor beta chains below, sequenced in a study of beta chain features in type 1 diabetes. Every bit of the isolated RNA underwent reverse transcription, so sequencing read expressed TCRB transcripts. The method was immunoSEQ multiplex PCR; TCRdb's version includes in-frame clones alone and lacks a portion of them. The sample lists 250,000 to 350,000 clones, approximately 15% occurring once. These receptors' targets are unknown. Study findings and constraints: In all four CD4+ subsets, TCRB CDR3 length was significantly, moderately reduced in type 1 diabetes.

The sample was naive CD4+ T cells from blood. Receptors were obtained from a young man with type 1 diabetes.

The chain's CDR3 is CASEIGGGTDTQYF. The DNA of the CDR3 is TGTGCCAGTGAGATCGGGGGAGGCACAGATACGCAGTATTTT. The chain combines TRBV6-5 with TRBJ2-3, with D perhaps matching TRBD2 (6 bases). The germline CDR1 and CDR2 sequences are MNHEY and SVGAGI. V lost 9 bases and J lost 1, with 14 bases in between. This CDR3 spans 14 amino acids.

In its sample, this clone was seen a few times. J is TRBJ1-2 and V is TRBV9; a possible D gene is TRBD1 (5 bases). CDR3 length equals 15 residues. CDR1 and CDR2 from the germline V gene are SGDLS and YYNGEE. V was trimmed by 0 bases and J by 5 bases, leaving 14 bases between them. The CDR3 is CASSVGTARGYGYTF. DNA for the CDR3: TGTGCCAGCAGCGTAGGAACGGCGCGGGGGTATGGCTACACCTTC.

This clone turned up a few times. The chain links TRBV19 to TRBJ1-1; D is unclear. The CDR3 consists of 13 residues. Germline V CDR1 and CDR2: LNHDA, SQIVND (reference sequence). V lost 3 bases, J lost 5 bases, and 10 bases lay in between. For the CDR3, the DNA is TGTGCCAGTAGTATTAAATCGGGGACTGAAGCTTTCTTT. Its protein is CASSIKSGTEAFF.

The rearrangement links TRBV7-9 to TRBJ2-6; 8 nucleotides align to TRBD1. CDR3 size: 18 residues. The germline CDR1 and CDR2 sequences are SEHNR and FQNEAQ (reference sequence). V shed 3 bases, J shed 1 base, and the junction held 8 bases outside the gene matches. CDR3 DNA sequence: TGTGCCAGCAGCTTGGACAGGGTATTCTCATCTGGGGCCAACGTCCTGACTTTC. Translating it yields CASSLDRVFSSGANVLTF.

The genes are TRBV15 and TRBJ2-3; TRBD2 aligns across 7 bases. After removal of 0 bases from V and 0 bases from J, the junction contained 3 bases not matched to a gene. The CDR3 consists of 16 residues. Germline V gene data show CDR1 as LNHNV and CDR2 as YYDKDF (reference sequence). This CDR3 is CATSRDGAGSTDTQYF. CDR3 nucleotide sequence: TGTGCCACCAGCAGAGATGGAGCGGGGAGCACAGATACGCAGTATTTT.

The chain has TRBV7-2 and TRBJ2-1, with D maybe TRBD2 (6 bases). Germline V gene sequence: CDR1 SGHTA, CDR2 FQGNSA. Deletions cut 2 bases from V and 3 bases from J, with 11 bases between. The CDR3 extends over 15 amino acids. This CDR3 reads CASSLSGLFYNEQFF. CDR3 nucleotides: TGTGCCAGCAGCTTATCCGGACTATTCTACAATGAGCAGTTCTTC.

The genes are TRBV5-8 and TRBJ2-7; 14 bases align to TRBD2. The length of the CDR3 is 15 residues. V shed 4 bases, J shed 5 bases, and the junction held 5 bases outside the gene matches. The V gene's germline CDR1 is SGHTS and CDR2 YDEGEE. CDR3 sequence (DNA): TGTGCCAGCAGCCCAGGGACTAGCGGGAGAGACGAGCAGTACTTC. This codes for CASSPGTSGRDEQYF.

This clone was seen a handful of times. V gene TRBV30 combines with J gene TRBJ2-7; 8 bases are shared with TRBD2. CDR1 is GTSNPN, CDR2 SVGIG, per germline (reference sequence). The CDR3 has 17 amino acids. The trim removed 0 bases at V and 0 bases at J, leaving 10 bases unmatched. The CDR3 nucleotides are TGTGCCTGGAGTGTAGGTCGTACGGGAGGGTTCTCCTACGAGCAGTACTTC. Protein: CAWSVGRTGGFSYEQYF.

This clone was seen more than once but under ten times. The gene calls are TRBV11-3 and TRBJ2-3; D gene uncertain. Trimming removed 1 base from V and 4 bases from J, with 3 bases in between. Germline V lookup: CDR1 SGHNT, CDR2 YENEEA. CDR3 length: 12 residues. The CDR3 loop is CASSLVADTQYF. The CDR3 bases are TGTGCCAGCAGCTTAGTAGCAGATACGCAGTATTTT.

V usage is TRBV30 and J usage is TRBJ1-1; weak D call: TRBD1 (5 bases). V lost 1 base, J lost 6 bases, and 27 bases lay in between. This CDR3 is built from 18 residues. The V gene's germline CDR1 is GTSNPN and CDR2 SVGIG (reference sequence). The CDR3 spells CAWSGPYLGGIRVAEAFF. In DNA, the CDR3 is TGTGCCTGGAGTGGCCCCTACCTCGGGGGAATTAGGGTGGCTGAAGCTTTCTTT.

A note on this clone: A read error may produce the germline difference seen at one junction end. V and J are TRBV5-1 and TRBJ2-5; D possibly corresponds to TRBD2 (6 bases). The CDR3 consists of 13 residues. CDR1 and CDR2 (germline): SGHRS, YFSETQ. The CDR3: CASVRGDQETQYF. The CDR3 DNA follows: TGCGCCAGCGTCCGCGGGGACCAGGAGACCCAGTACTTC.

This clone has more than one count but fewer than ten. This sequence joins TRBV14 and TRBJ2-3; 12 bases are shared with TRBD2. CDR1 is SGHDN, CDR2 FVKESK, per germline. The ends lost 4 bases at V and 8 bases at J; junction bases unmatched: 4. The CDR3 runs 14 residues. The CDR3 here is CASSRLAGDGTQYF. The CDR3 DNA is TGTGCCAGCAGCCGACTAGCGGGAGATGGTACGCAGTATTTT.

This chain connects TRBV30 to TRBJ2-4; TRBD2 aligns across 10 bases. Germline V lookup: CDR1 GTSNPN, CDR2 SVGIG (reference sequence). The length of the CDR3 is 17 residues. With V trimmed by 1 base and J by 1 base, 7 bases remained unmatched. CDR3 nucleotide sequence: TGTGCCTGGAGTGAGGCTAGCGGGGGCTTTGCCAAAAACATTCAGTACTTC. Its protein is CAWSEASGGFAKNIQYF.

The CDR3 loop is CASSGRRRSYNEQFF. CDR3 in DNA: TGTGCCAGCTCGGGGAGGCGGCGCTCCTACAATGAGCAGTTCTTC. J is TRBJ2-1 and V is TRBV28; weak D call: TRBD2 (6 bases). The V gene lost 8 bases and the J gene lost 0 bases, with 14 bases spanning the gap. The CDR3 is made up of 15 amino acids. CDR1 and CDR2 (germline): MDHEN, SYDVKM. The variable domain in full, with the rest retrieved from reference TRBV28 and TRBJ2-1, is DVKVTQSSRYLVKRTGEKVFLECVQDMDHENMFWYRQDPGLGLRLIYFSYDVKMKEKGDIPEGYSVSREKKERFSLILESASTNQTSMYLCASSGRRRSYNEQFFGPGTRLTVL.

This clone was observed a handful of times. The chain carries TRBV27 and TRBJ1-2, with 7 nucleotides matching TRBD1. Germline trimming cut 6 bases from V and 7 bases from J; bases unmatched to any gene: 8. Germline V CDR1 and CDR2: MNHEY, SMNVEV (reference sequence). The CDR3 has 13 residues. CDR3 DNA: TGTGCCAGCAGCCGGGACAGATTGGCTGGCTACACCTTC. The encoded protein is CASSRDRLAGYTF.

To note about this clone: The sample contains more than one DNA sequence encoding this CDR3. CDR3 sequence: CASSPGGNQPQHF. Written as DNA, the CDR3 is TGTGCCAGCAGCCCCGGGGGCAATCAGCCCCAGCATTTT. The V and J genes are TRBV5-6 and TRBJ1-5; D remains ambiguous. Per the germline V gene, CDR1 is SGHDT and CDR2 is YYEEEE. Trimming removed 4 bases at V and 2 bases at J, with 7 bases between. The CDR3 totals 13 residues.

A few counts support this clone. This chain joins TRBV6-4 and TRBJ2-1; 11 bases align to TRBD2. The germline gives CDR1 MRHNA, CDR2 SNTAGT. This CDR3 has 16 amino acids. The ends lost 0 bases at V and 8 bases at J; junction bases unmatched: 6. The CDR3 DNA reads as TGTGCCAGCAGTGACTCGCTAGCGGGAGGCCCCGATGAGCAGTTCTTC. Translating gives CASSDSLAGGPDEQFF.